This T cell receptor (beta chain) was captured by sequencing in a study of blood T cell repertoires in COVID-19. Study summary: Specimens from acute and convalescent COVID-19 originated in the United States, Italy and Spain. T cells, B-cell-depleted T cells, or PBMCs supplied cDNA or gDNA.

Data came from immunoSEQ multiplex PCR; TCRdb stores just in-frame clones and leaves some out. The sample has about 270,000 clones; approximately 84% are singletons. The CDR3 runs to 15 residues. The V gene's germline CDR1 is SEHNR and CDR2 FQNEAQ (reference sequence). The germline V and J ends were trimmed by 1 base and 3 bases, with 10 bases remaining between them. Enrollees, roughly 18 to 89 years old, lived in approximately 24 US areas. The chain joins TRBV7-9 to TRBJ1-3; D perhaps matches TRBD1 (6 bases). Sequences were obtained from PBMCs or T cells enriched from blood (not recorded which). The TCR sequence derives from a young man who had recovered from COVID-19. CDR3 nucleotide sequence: TGTGCCAGCAGCTTAGTCTTGGACAGTGGAAACACCATATATTTT. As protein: CASSLVLDSGNTIYF.